This T cell receptor (beta chain) was observed in a study of response to subunit inactivated influenza vaccine. This clonotype has just a few counts. As yet, its antigen is unknown. Study-level points and caveats: The authors suggested that every seasonal influenza vaccination recruits few new T cells.

MiXCR, run by TCRdb on the RT-PCR reads, gives a single entry per CDR3 protein. Of more than 500,000 distinct CDR3 sequences in the sample, around 11% were seen once. The CDR3 sequence is 14 residues long. Per germline, CDR1 SGHTA and CDR2 FQGNSA. The ends were cut back, 1 base at V and 10 bases at J, with 11 bases in the middle. This sample also belongs to another study, concerning T cells expressing NK-cell markers. As reported in that work: The authors made TCR beta cDNA libraries by 5'RACE template switching. This switching added a universal primer site and UMIs. Source material for TCR beta repertoires consisted of sorted CD3+CD56+NKG2C+, CD3+CD56+NKG2C- and CD3+CD56-NKG2C+ T cells. About 1.0-7.5% of CD8+ T cells in six or seven donors belonged to dominant NKG2C+ clonotypes. Whether expanded NKG2C+ T cell clones were HCMV specific stayed uncertain.

The sequence was collected from a man in his fifties who received an inactivated influenza vaccine. The sequencing here drew on PBMCs from blood, taken on the day of vaccination. The rearrangement links TRBV7-2 to TRBJ1-6; D gene ambiguous. CDR3: CASSLVPLGSPLHF. The CDR3 region has the DNA TGTGCCAGCAGCTTAGTTCCGTTGGGGTCACCCCTCCACTTT.